Presented here are 9 T cell receptor beta chains from one specimen sequenced in a study of T-cell reconstitution after alpha-beta-depleted transplantation in children. Molecular barcoding with unique molecular identifiers was used for the TCRbeta library. TCRdb ran MiXCR on the PCR reads and lists one entry per CDR3 protein. The table has roughly 590,000 distinct CDR3 sequences, approximately 17% seen once. The sample was PBMCs from the stem cell graft donor, taken from the stem cell graft. The receptors stem from a human donor who donated a stem cell graft to a child with acute myeloid leukemia.

This clonotype was seen many times. CDR3 sequence: CATSLVAGTDTQYF. CDR3 bases: TGCGCCACCTCACTTGTAGCAGGCACAGATACGCAGTATTTT. V and J are TRBV5-1 and TRBJ2-3; D unclear. CDR1 is SGHRS and CDR2 is YFSETQ in the germline V gene. The CDR3 contains 14 residues. The V gene lost 9 bases and the J gene lost 1 base, with 15 bases spanning the gap.

The table lists this clonotype with a few counts. J is TRBJ1-2 and V is TRBV9, with 8 bases that match TRBD1. Germline values: CDR1 SGDLS, CDR2 YYNGEE. This CDR3 comprises 15 residues. Trimming cost V 2 bases and J 4 bases; bases outside gene matches: 7. CDR3 DNA sequence: TGTGCCAGCAGCGTGGGCAACAGGGGGTCCTATGGCTACACCTTC. The encoded protein is CASSVGNRGSYGYTF.

The chain carries TRBV24-1 and TRBJ2-1; D perhaps matches TRBD1 (5 bases). With 6 bases removed from V and 5 bases from J, the gap between germline ends came to 10 bases. The CDR3 is 13 amino acids. The V gene's germline CDR1 is KGHDR and CDR2 SFDVKD. The CDR3 DNA reads as TGTGCCACCAGTACGGGCAGGGACAATGAGCAGTTCTTC. Translation gives CATSTGRDNEQFF.

In its sample, this clonotype was seen a few times. This chain links TRBV13 with TRBJ2-3; TRBD1 agrees at 7 bases. Germline lookup yields CDR1 PRHDT and CDR2 FYEKMQ (reference sequence). This CDR3 spans 16 amino acids. The trim removed 5 bases at V and 6 bases at J, leaving 14 bases unmatched. CDR3 DNA: TGTGCCAGCAGCCTTAGACAGGGTCGATTTATGGATACGCAGTATTTT. Protein product: CASSLRQGRFMDTQYF.

This clonotype was seen at least ten times. J is TRBJ2-1 and V is TRBV20-1; D is unresolved. The V end lost 0 bases, the J end lost 8 bases, and 11 bases lay between the germline ends. This CDR3 has 13 amino acids. Germline V gene lookup returns CDR1 DFQATT and CDR2 SNEGSKA (reference sequence). CDR3 DNA: TGCAGTGCTAGAGAGTGGGCCTGGGATGAGCAGTTCTTC. This codes for CSAREWAWDEQFF.

This clonotype was recorded at least ten times. CDR3 residues: CSASEGGTKGDNSPLHF. DNA of the CDR3: TGCAGTGCTTCCGAGGGGGGGACCAAAGGGGACAATTCACCCCTCCACTTT. The chain carries TRBV20-1 and TRBJ1-6; TRBD1 might be the D (6 bases). V was shortened by 5 bases and J by 7 bases, with 24 bases between the two germline ends. Germline lookup yields CDR1 DFQATT and CDR2 SNEGSKA (reference sequence). The CDR3 is made up of 17 amino acids.

This chain connects TRBV20-1 to TRBJ1-4; D might be TRBD1 (5 bases). CDR1 and CDR2 from the germline V gene are DFQATT and SNEGSKA (reference sequence). Trimming stripped 5 bases from V and 1 base from J, with 11 bases between. This CDR3 region has 14 residues. The CDR3 DNA sequence: TGCAGTGCTCTCCAGGGCGTAACTAATGAAAAACTGTTTTTT. Protein: CSALQGVTNEKLFF.

This clonotype was counted a few times. V usage is TRBV12-3 or TRBV12-4 and J usage is TRBJ2-5, with TRBD2 as a possible D gene (6 bases). The CDR3 is made up of 15 amino acids. The germline V and J ends were trimmed by 5 bases and 5 bases, with 18 bases remaining between them. The CDR3 here is CASSLTTGVLETQYF. CDR3 nucleotides: TGTGCCAGCAGTCTCACGACGGGGGTATTGGAGACCCAGTACTTC.

This clonotype was found a few times. Here the CDR3 reads CASSYVGQSNEKLFF. The CDR3 DNA reads as TGTGCCAGCAGTTACGTCGGACAGAGTAATGAAAAACTGTTTTTT. J is TRBJ1-4 and V is TRBV6-5; tentatively, D is TRBD1 (6 bases). The germline gives CDR1 MNHEY, CDR2 SVGAGI. This CDR3 is 15 amino acids long. V lost 2 bases, J lost 4 bases, and 11 bases lay in between.